This T cell receptor beta chain derives from a study of control samples from healthy donors and cancer patients. The assay was immunoSEQ multiplex PCR, and TCRdb's table has in-frame clones only and misses some. Of some 100,000 clones detected, around 80% appear once; the ten largest clones hold 10%. V lost 0 bases to trimming and J lost 10 bases, with 6 bases between them. This CDR3 region has 11 residues. Germline loops: CDR1 SGHDN, CDR2 FVKESK. The sequencing input was blood. The sequence came from a woman aged 25 to 39 in good health. The gene calls are TRBV14 and TRBJ2-5, with no clear D. The CDR3 coding sequence is TGTGCCAGCAGCCAAGACTTCCGCCAGTACTTC. It specifies CASSQDFRQYF.